Described below is a single T cell receptor (beta chain) sequence and its context. The CDR3 is 15 amino acids. Germline V gene data show CDR1 as GTSNPN and CDR2 as SVGIG (reference sequence). The trim removed 0 bases at V and 4 bases at J, leaving 6 bases unmatched. The data originate from a study of blood T cell repertoires in COVID-19. In the authors' workflow: Amplifying reference gene primers gave estimates of nucleated cell counts. Profiled with immunoSEQ multiplex PCR; TCRdb holds only in-frame clones, not every one. That table furnishes V, J and clone size, whereas the DNA furnished D and trimming. The sample lists roughly 250,000 clones; around 87% were seen once. In assigning cohorts, the study relied on participant-reported clinical history. Recovery meant two consecutive negative NP/OP PCR tests, professional clearance, or resolved symptoms.

V is TRBV30 and J is TRBJ2-3, with TRBD2 matching 8 bases. Sequencing was carried out using PBMCs or T cells enriched from blood (not recorded which). The sequence came from a woman between 45 and 65 years old who had recovered from COVID-19. The DNA of the CDR3 is TGTGCCTGGAGTGTACGGGCGGGAGGATCAGATACGCAGTATTTT. It yields the protein CAWSVRAGGSDTQYF.